This T cell receptor beta chain comes out of a study of blood T cell repertoires in COVID-19. Overall study context: Material from acute and convalescent COVID-19 was sourced from the United States, Italy and Spain. T cells, B-cell-depleted T cells, or PBMCs supplied cDNA or gDNA.

Per germline, CDR1 SGHVS and CDR2 FQNEAQ. The CDR3 covers 15 residues. Trimming cost V 5 bases and J 4 bases; bases outside gene matches: 6. As handled by the study authors: Estimation of nucleated cell counts relied on the amplification of reference gene primers. The method was immunoSEQ multiplex PCR; TCRdb's version includes in-frame clones alone and lacks a portion of them. Clonal size and the V and J genes are those of that table, whereas D and trimming came from the DNA. The sample consists of 110,000 to 150,000 clones, approximately 80% of them appearing once. The sample taken for sequencing was peripheral blood. The genes are TRBV7-8 and TRBJ1-2; 11 nucleotides match TRBD1. The receptor was isolated from a woman older than 75 in a cohort sampled during active or convalescent COVID-19. This CDR3 is CASSNRTGGVYGYTF. In DNA form, the CDR3 reads TGTGCCAGCAGCAACCGGACAGGGGGCGTCTATGGCTACACCTTC.